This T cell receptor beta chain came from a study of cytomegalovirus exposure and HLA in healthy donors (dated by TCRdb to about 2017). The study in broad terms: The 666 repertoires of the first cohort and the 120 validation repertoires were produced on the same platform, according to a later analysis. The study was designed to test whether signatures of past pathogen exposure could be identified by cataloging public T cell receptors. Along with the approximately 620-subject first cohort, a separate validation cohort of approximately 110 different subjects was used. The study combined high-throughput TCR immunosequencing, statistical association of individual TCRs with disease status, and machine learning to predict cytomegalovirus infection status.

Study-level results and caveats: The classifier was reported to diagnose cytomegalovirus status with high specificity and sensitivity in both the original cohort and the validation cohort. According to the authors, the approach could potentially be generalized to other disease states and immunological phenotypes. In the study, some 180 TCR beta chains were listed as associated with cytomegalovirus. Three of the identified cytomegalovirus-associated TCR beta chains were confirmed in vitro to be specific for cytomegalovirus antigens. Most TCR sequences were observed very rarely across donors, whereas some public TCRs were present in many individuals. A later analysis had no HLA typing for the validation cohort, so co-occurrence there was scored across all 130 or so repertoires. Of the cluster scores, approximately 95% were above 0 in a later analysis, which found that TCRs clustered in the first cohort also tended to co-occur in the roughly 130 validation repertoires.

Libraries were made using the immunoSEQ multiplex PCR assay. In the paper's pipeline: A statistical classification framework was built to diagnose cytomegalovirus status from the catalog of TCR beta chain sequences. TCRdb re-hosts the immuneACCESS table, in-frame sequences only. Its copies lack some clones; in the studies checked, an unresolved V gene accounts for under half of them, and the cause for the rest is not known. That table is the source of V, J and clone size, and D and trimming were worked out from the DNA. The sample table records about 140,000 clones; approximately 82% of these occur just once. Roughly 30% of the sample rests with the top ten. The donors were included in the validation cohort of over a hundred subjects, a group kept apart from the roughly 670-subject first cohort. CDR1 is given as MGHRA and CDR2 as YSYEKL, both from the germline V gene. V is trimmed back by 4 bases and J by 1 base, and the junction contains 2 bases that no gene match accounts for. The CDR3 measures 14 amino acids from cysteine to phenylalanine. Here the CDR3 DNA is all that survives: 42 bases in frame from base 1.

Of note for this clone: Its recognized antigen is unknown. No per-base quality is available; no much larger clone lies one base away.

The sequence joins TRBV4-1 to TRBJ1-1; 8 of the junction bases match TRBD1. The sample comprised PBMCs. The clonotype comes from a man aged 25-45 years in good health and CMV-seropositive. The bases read TGCGCCAGCAGCCTGGGACAGGAGAACACTGAAGCTTTCTTT. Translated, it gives CASSLGQENTEAFF.